This T cell receptor beta chain was captured in a study of cytomegalovirus exposure and HLA in healthy donors. Sequencing used immunoSEQ multiplex PCR; TCRdb keeps in-frame clones, though not all of them. Of 200,000 to 250,000 clones in the sample, over 80% were seen once. This CDR3 has 20 residues. V lost 3 bases to trimming and J lost 7 bases; unmatched junction nucleotides: 22. Per germline, CDR1 SGDLS and CDR2 YYNGEE. The chain links TRBV9 to TRBJ1-6, with 7 bases lining up with TRBD1. This sequence was found in a woman aged 18-29 years in good health and CMV-seronegative. Sequenced input: PBMCs. The CDR3 DNA follows: TGTGCCAGCAGCGCCCGACACGACAGGGACGCTAGGACGCTGAATTCACCCCTCCACTTT. Amino acids: CASSARHDRDARTLNSPLHF.